The table lists the clone carrying this T cell receptor beta chain with many counts. Its antigen is currently unknown. From RNA transcripts, TCR beta CDR3 regions were amplified. Researchers ran a first-round RT-PCR on the TCR CDR3 using the HTBI primer set. One entry per CDR3 protein results from TCRdb running MiXCR on the multiplex PCR reads. This sample has over 450,000 distinct CDR3 sequences, with around 15% found just once. The data were taken from a study of T cells in Graves' hyperthyroidism and ophthalmopathy. CDR1 and CDR2 (germline): KGHDR, SFDVKD. Trimming shortened V by 2 bases and J by 4 bases, and 7 bases separated the two germline ends. This CDR3 region has 13 residues. Study-level findings and limits: Most expanded thyroid clonotypes above 0.001 also appeared in blood.

The V and J genes are TRBV24-1 and TRBJ1-1; no clear D gene. The material sequenced was blood. The sequence came from a woman aged 18-29 years with Graves' hyperthyroidism. The CDR3 is CATSDWYGTEAFF. CDR3 nucleotide sequence: TGTGCCACCAGTGATTGGTATGGCACTGAAGCTTTCTTT.